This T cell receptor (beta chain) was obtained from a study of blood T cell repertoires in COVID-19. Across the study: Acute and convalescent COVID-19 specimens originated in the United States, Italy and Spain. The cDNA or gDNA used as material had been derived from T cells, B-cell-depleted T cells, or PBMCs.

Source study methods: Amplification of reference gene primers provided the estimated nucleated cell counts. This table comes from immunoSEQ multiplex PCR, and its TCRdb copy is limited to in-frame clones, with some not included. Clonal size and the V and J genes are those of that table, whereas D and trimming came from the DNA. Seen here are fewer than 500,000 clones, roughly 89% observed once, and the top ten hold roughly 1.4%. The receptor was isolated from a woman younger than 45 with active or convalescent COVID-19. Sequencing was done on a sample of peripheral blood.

CDR3 in DNA: TGCGCCAGCAGCCAAGATGGGGCAGTCAACTATGGCTACACCTTC. It encodes CASSQDGAVNYGYTF. The genes are TRBV4-1 and TRBJ1-2; tentatively, D is TRBD1 (5 bases). V lost 0 bases, J lost 2 bases, and 10 bases lay in between. The length of the CDR3 is 15 residues. Germline CDR1 MGHRA, CDR2 YSYEKL.